The 3 T cell receptor beta chains below all came from one sample that was sequenced in a study of blood T cell repertoires in COVID-19. The assay was immunoSEQ multiplex PCR, and TCRdb's table has in-frame clones only and misses some. The table includes under 200,000 clones, about 89% detected once. The sequencing sample was made of PBMCs or T cells enriched from blood (not recorded which). These receptors originate from a woman aged 18-29 years who had recovered from COVID-19.

This chain links TRBV19 with TRBJ2-1; 7 nucleotides align to TRBD2. This CDR3 contains 15 residues. V shed 4 bases and J 5 bases; nucleotides not matched to a gene: 8. Germline lookup yields CDR1 LNHDA and CDR2 SQIVND (reference sequence). This CDR3 reads CASSSGRAQNNEQFF. The CDR3 coding sequence is TGTGCCAGTAGTAGCGGGAGAGCCCAAAACAATGAGCAGTTCTTC.

The chain links TRBV23-1 to TRBJ1-5; tentatively, D is TRBD1 (5 bases). TRBV23-1 is filed as an ORF, its function uncertain. Trimming removed 11 bases from V and 2 bases from J, with 13 bases in between. This CDR3 contains 13 residues. The CDR3 region has the DNA TGCGCCCCACGGGGGATAGGCAATCAGCCCCAGCATTTT. Its protein product is CAPRGIGNQPQHF.

V and J are TRBV7-6 and TRBJ1-6, with D maybe TRBD1 (6 bases). The CDR3 has 13 amino acids. Germline CDR1 SGHVS, CDR2 FNYEAQ. V was cut by 5 bases and J by 6 bases, with 8 bases left in between. The CDR3 loop is CASSRQANSPLHF. CDR3 nucleotides: TGTGCCAGCAGCCGACAGGCTAATTCACCCCTCCACTTT. The whole variable domain, remainder taken from reference TRBV7-6 and TRBJ1-6, is GAGVSQSPRYKVTKRGQDVALRCDPISGHVSLYWYRQALGQGPEFLTYFNYEAQQDKSGLPNDRFSAERPEGSISTLTIQRTEQRDSAMYRCASSRQANSPLHFGNGTRLTVT.